Given below is one TCR beta chain in context. V lost 3 bases and J lost 10, with 7 bases in between. CDR3 length: 11 residues. The data belong to a study of blood T cell repertoires in COVID-19. For the study at large: Collection of acute and convalescent COVID-19 samples took place in the United States, Italy and Spain. PBMCs, B-cell-depleted T cells, or T cells provided the cDNA or gDNA that made up the material.

In the source study's methods: Amplifying reference gene primers gave estimates of nucleated cell counts. Profiling relied on immunoSEQ multiplex PCR, and the TCRdb table lists in-frame clones only, not all of them. From that table come the V and J calls and clone size; the DNA was used to work out D and trimming. In the table there are roughly 90,000 clones, 75% to 85% of which are singletons. V usage is TRBV12-3 or TRBV12-4 and J usage is TRBJ2-1; D possibly corresponds to TRBD1 (5 bases). This clonotype was sampled from an older woman with acute or convalescent COVID-19. The sample taken for sequencing was peripheral blood. DNA of the CDR3: TGTGCCAGCAGTTTTAGGGGAGAGCAGTTCTTC. Amino acids: CASSFRGEQFF.